This TCR beta chain comes out of a study of T cells in Graves' hyperthyroidism and ophthalmopathy (dated by TCRdb to about 2019). Notes on the research overall: Peripheral blood samples were taken at the time of initial diagnosis, prior to any treatment. To identify TCR V-J signatures that set the groups apart, the researchers used a discovery cohort of 100 or so patients, made up of around 40 with Graves' ophthalmopathy and about 59 with stable Graves' hyperthyroidism. Whether ophthalmopathy could be predicted prospectively was tested in an independent validation cohort made up of roughly 19 hyperthyroidism patients plus 17 patients who later progressed to ophthalmopathy. The 100 discovery patients were divided at random into training and test sets in a 7:3 ratio. The study also compared thyroid tissue and blood T-cell repertoires from over 5 Graves' hyperthyroidism patients. After sampling, hyperthyroidism patients received methimazole starting at 30 mg daily, and ophthalmopathy patients received high-dose intravenous methylprednisolone. The paper reports TCR Vbeta CDR3 sequencing of over 130 peripheral blood samples: around 45 ophthalmopathy, about 75 hyperthyroidism and approximately 17 progressor patients.

V is pared back by 0 bases and J by 6 bases, with 11 bases lying between the germline termini. Measured from the cysteine to the phenylalanine, the CDR3 is 14 residues long. Only the CDR3 DNA stays, 42 bases, in frame from base 1. CDR1 and CDR2, per the germline V gene (reference sequence), are LGHDT and YNNKEL. Ophthalmopathy patients had moderately to severely active disease, with a Clinical Activity Score of 3 or more, a NOSPECS grade of 4 or more, and a disease duration of less than 3 months. Exclusion was applied to patients with uncontrolled infections, other autoimmune diseases, pregnancy or lactation. Clinical symptoms, serum thyroxine and TRAb, thyroid ultrasound, and orbital computed tomography formed the basis for the diagnoses. PBMCs were separated from under 12 ml of fresh peripheral blood using Ficoll-Paque density gradient centrifugation. Total RNA was extracted using Trizol reagent, and RNA quality was assessed on an Agilent 2100 Bioanalyzer.

This clonotype was picked up many times. The specificity of this receptor is unknown. No quality values exist for individual bases; no much larger clone is one base distant. The TCR beta CDR3 regions were amplified from the RNA transcripts. The TCR CDR3 was subjected to a first round of RT-PCR using the HTBI primer set and the Qiagen OneStep RT-PCR kit. Libraries were constructed in a second round of multiplex PCR, after which size selection and purification were carried out. The libraries were sequenced on an Illumina HiSeq2000 using paired-end 100 bp reads. The study's processing was this. Raw data were processed with SOAPnuke, discarding reads with adapters, uncalled bases, mean Phred below 15, or no exact constant-primer or identifier match. High-quality paired reads were merged using COPE v1.2.5, and each unique nucleotide sequence was defined as a clonotype. MiTCR v1.1 was used to align the clonotypes against IMGT TRBV, TRBD and TRBJ reference segments. Analysis was restricted to V-J combinations with a frequency above 0.0001, which covered 99.2% of repertoires. A TCS score was defined as the ratio of F50 (clonal expansion) to E x V (chaos), with BLOSUM62-based TCRdist applied between CDR3 peptides within each V-J. Welch's t-statistics and random forest reduced several hundred V-J features to roughly 13, which were used in a naive Bayes classifier (R e1071). TCRdb cleaned the public reads at Q25 with fastp, built clones with MiXCR and kept in-frame beta chains. Identical CDR3 protein sequences are pooled into one entry, listed with their most common genes and DNA. These V and J calls rely on TCRdb rather than the paper's analysis. This sample lists 500,000 to 600,000 distinct CDR3 sequences; just under 20% were detected once. The top ten clonotypes cover roughly 50% of the sample.

The study at large found these results: No statistical method was used to fix the sample size in advance, and group allocation was not hidden from the investigators. Ophthalmopathy was separated from stable hyperthyroidism by a 13 V-J signature model, with around 88% sensitivity and roughly 84% specificity obtained in cross-validation and 80%/75% obtained in testing. In validation, progression to ophthalmopathy was predicted by the model with nearly 71% sensitivity and approximately 78% specificity, a median of about 6 months before onset. Most expanded thyroid clonotypes (frequency above 0.001) were also found in blood, which suggests that blood repertoires may mirror thyroid immune responses.

The sequence was collected from a man aged 40-50 years with Graves' ophthalmopathy. Sequencing was carried out using blood. The chain is encoded by TRBV3-1 joined to TRBJ1-2; TRBD1 is a weak D gene call, 6 bases matching. The sequenced DNA is TGTGCCAGCAGCCAAGACGTACAGGGTAATGGCTACACCTTC. Its translation reads: CASSQDVQGNGYTF.